The rows below give T cell receptor beta chains drawn from one sample of a study of Ad26.COV2.S vaccination and SARS-CoV-2 variants. Libraries were prepared by immunoSEQ multiplex PCR; TCRdb keeps only in-frame clonotypes and omits some of them. The sample lists a few hundred thousand clones, 89% occurring once. This sample comprised peripheral blood, obtained in a trial of Ad26.COV2.S vaccine versus placebo. The receptors here all came from a person between 18 and 65 years old who received the Ad26.COV2.S COVID-19 vaccine or a placebo. CDR3s include the opening cysteine and the closing phenylalanine or tryptophan. D genes are given only for firm matches. Size values are once, few and many counts, or a class for expanded clones, and some rows have none.

abundance,v_gene,j_gene,d_gene,CDR3aa
NA,TRBV24-1,TRBJ2-1,TRBD1,CATSDLRDRGFKDEQFF
NA,TRBV28,TRBJ2-1,TRBD2,CASSSGTIQYNEQFF
NA,TRBV2,TRBJ2-3,TRBD2,CASRRRTSASTDTQYF
NA,TRBV18,TRBJ2-3,NA,CASSPSTDTQYF
few,TRBV7-2,TRBJ2-3,TRBD2,CASSPSGSVTDTQYF
NA,TRBV11-3,TRBJ2-5,NA,CASSLVSQETQYF
NA,TRBV28,TRBJ1-2,NA,CASLQGLGYGYTF
NA,TRBV3-1/TRBV3-2,TRBJ1-2,TRBD1,CASSPGRGSWRYTF
NA,TRBV7-2,TRBJ2-3,NA,CASSSLGADTQYF
NA,TRBV28,TRBJ2-7,TRBD2,CASHPPGGGVEQYF
few,TRBV12-3/TRBV12-4,TRBJ1-6,NA,CASSLGGGRLLHF
NA,TRBV11-1,TRBJ1-1,NA,CASSGVDRTEAFF
NA,TRBV6-5,TRBJ2-3,TRBD1,CASSYFGTGGTDTQYF
NA,TRBV6-8,TRBJ2-7,NA,CASSSVLGATGYEQYF
NA,TRBV30,TRBJ2-1,NA,CAWSVLPDPEVHNEQFF
NA,TRBV11-2,TRBJ1-1,NA,CASSLDWLRASEAFF
NA,TRBV7-9,TRBJ1-4,NA,CASSLPVTNEKLFF
few,TRBV11-1,TRBJ2-7,TRBD1,CASSATGEPSYEQYF